The 29 T cell receptor beta chains below all came from one sample that was sequenced in a study of blood T cell repertoires in COVID-19. Measured with immunoSEQ multiplex PCR; TCRdb has only the in-frame clones, and not every one. This sample yields 150,000 to 170,000 clones, of which around 85% are seen a single time; 0.63% belongs to the top ten. Material: peripheral blood. The receptors come from a man between 60 and 75 years old with COVID-19, enrolled during active disease.

This clone was picked up a small number of times. V and J are TRBV20-1 and TRBJ2-1, with no clear D. The CDR3 runs 13 residues. The germline gives CDR1 DFQATT, CDR2 SNEGSKA (reference sequence). V was pared by 3 bases and J by 7 bases, with 13 bases between. CDR3 DNA sequence: TGCAGTGCTAGTGGGTCTTTGAGGAATGAGCAGTTCTTC. Translation gives CSASGSLRNEQFF.

The chain uses TRBV5-1 and TRBJ1-1; the match to TRBD1 covers 10 bases. The CDR3 spans 14 residues. Trimming removed 1 base from V and 6 bases from J; junction bases left unmatched: 3. The germline V gene has CDR1 SGHRS and CDR2 YFSETQ. The CDR3 DNA follows: TGCGCCAGCAGCTTGTGGGACAGGGGCGCTGAAGCTTTCTTT. Its translation is CASSLWDRGAEAFF. The full variable domain, in which reference TRBV5-1 and TRBJ1-1 provide the parts outside the CDR3, is KAGVTQTPRYLIKTRGQQVTLSCSPISGHRSVSWYQQTPGQGLQFLFEYFSETQRNKGNFPGRFSGRQFSNSRSEMNVSTLELGDSALYLCASSLWDRGAEAFFGQGTRLTVV.

The rearrangement joins TRBV30 to TRBJ1-1; a possible D gene is TRBD1 (6 bases). V dropped 4 bases and J dropped 10 bases, with 19 bases sitting between them. Germline assignment: CDR1 GTSNPN and CDR2 SVGIG (reference sequence). The CDR3 totals 13 residues. CDR3 in DNA: TGTGCCTGGACCGGGGGGGCAGGGTCTTTAGCTTTCTTT. It specifies CAWTGGAGSLAFF.

The CDR3 is CASSQARDIKRRMFF. The DNA of the CDR3 is TGTGCCAGCAGCCAAGCCCGGGACATCAAACGGAGGATGTTTTTT. The V gene is TRBV14, the J gene TRBJ1-4; D might be TRBD1 (6 bases). The V end was cut by 1 base, the J end by 15 bases, with 21 bases between. This CDR3 has 15 residues. Per germline, CDR1 SGHDN and CDR2 FVKESK.

The chain employs TRBV7-8 and TRBJ1-1; 9 bases map to TRBD1. Germline V gene data show CDR1 as SGHVS and CDR2 as FQNEAQ. V was pared by 1 base and J by 7 bases, with 4 bases of the junction left unmatched. CDR3 length: 14 residues. CDR3 sequence: CASSLVGQGGEAFF. The CDR3, as DNA: TGTGCCAGCAGCTTAGTGGGACAGGGCGGTGAAGCTTTCTTT.

This clone appeared a few times. The gene calls are TRBV27 and TRBJ2-5; 8 positions match TRBD2. The CDR3 sequence is 15 residues long. V was clipped by 9 bases and J by 5 bases; unmatched bases: 14. Germline V lookup: CDR1 MNHEY, CDR2 SMNVEV (reference sequence). CDR3 nucleotides: TGTGCCAGTTCCCTCGCTCGGGGGGGCATGGAGACCCAGTACTTC. This gives the protein CASSLARGGMETQYF.

The rearrangement links TRBV6-5 to TRBJ1-2; TRBD1 matches at 9 bases. Germline V gene data show CDR1 as MNHEY and CDR2 as SVGAGI. V shed 5 bases, J shed 4 bases, and the junction held 8 bases outside the gene matches. The CDR3 has 15 amino acids. Here the CDR3 DNA reads TGTGCCAGCAGTCGAGGACAGGGGTCTGTCTATGGCTACACCTTC. Protein product: CASSRGQGSVYGYTF.

The V call is TRBV6-2 or TRBV6-3, the J call TRBJ2-1, with D possibly matching TRBD2 (5 bases). Germline V lookup: CDR1 MNHEY, CDR2 SVGEGT. V lost 5 bases to trimming and J lost 4 bases, with 9 bases between them. This CDR3 has 13 amino acids. CDR3 in DNA: TGTGCCAGCAGTCTAACTAGTTACAATGAGCAGTTCTTC. Amino acids: CASSLTSYNEQFF.

The chain combines TRBV10-2 with TRBJ2-3; 7 nucleotides match TRBD1. V lost 4 bases, J lost 1 base, and 5 bases stayed unmatched. The CDR3 runs 15 residues. Germline CDR1 WSHSY, CDR2 SAAADI. The chain's CDR3 is CASSAQGVGTDTQYF. The CDR3 nucleotides read TGCGCCAGCAGTGCGCAGGGGGTGGGCACAGATACGCAGTATTTT.

The CDR3 DNA is TGTGCCAGCAGTTTCCTACCCGGACAGGGAGACACTCAGCCCCAGCATTTT. Its translation: CASSFLPGQGDTQPQHF. The chain is built from TRBV6-2 or TRBV6-3 and TRBJ1-5, with TRBD1 matching 8 bases. J lost 6 bases, V lost 4 bases, and 14 bases had no gene match. CDR3 length equals 17 residues. From germline, CDR1 is MNHEY and CDR2 SVGEGT.

This chain links TRBV18 with TRBJ1-2; 7 bases map to TRBD1. Trimming removed 3 bases from V and 0 bases from J; junction bases left unmatched: 1. In germline, CDR1 is KGHSH, CDR2 LQKENI. There are 14 residues in the CDR3. CDR3: CASSPGQPNYGYTF. For the CDR3, the DNA is TGTGCCAGCTCACCGGGACAGCCTAACTATGGCTACACCTTC. Full variable domain (rest looked up from reference TRBV18 and TRBJ1-2): NAGVMQNPRHLVRRRGQEARLRCSPMKGHSHVYWYRQLPEEGLKFMVYLQKENIIDESGMPKERFSAEFPKEGPSILRIQQVVRGDSAAYFCASSPGQPNYGYTFGSGTRLTVV.

This rearrangement joins TRBV3-1 (or the pseudogene TRBV3-2) to TRBJ1-1; D is possibly TRBD1 (5 bases). The germline CDR1 and CDR2 sequences are LGHDT and YNNKEL (reference sequence). The CDR3 consists of 14 residues. V shed 7 bases and J shed 0 bases, with 12 bases lying between them. The CDR3: CASNLGQMNTEAFF. CDR3 sequence (DNA): TGTGCCAGCAACCTCGGACAAATGAACACTGAAGCTTTCTTT.

The genes are TRBV4-1 and TRBJ2-1; the match to TRBD2 covers 10 bases. The CDR3 spans 15 residues. V lost 0 bases and J lost 12; bases outside the gene matches: 8. Germline assignment: CDR1 MGHRA and CDR2 YSYEKL. The DNA for the CDR3 is TGCGCCAGCAGCCAAGAGGCTAGCGGGAGTTTCGCGCAGTTCTTC. Protein: CASSQEASGSFAQFF.

The chain uses TRBV7-9 and TRBJ1-2; TRBD1 might be the D (6 bases). From germline, CDR1 is SEHNR and CDR2 FQNEAQ (reference sequence). The V end was cut by 4 bases, the J end by 7 bases, with 7 bases between. CDR3 size: 11 residues. The CDR3, as DNA: TGTGCCAGCAGCTGGGGGCGTGGCTACACCTTC. Residues: CASSWGRGYTF. Looking up the rest from reference TRBV7-9 and TRBJ1-2 gives the full variable domain: DTGVSQNPRHKITKRGQNVTFRCDPISEHNRLYWYRQTLGQGPEFLTYFQNEAQLEKSRLLSDRFSAERPKGSFSTLEIQRTEQGDSAMYLCASSWGRGYTFGSGTRLTVV.

This CDR3 is CASSRGRNTEAFF. The CDR3 nucleotides read TGTGCCAGCAGCCGAGGCAGAAACACTGAAGCTTTCTTT. The gene calls are TRBV3-1 (or the pseudogene TRBV3-2) and TRBJ1-1, with D unresolved. This CDR3 has 13 residues. CDR1 and CDR2 (germline): LGHDT, YNNKEL (reference sequence). Trimming pared 4 bases from V and 2 bases from J, leaving 8 bases between.

The chain couples TRBV29-1 to TRBJ1-2; perhaps TRBD1 as D (6 bases). The V gene lost 7 bases and the J gene lost 3 bases, with 12 bases spanning the gap. Germline loops: CDR1 SQVTM, CDR2 ANQGSEA. This CDR3 is 12 amino acids long. The DNA of the CDR3 is TGCAGCGCCCTACAGGGAGACTATGGCTACACCTTC. Encoded protein: CSALQGDYGYTF.

The rearrangement links TRBV12-3 or TRBV12-4 to TRBJ1-1; D possibly corresponds to TRBD1 (6 bases). The V end lost 6 bases, the J end lost 11 bases, and 16 bases lay between the germline ends. There are 12 residues in the CDR3. The CDR3 DNA reads as TGTGCCAGCAGCCTGACAGGCCCCGGGGCTTTCTTT. Translated, it gives CASSLTGPGAFF.

Details on this clone: Other DNA variants within this sample encode the same CDR3. The gene calls are TRBV4-3 and TRBJ1-2; D is possibly TRBD1 (6 bases). CDR3 length: 14 amino acids. V lost 1 base and J 5 bases, leaving 11 bases between the germline ends. Germline CDR1 and CDR2: LGHNA and YSLEER. DNA for the CDR3: TGCGCCAGCAGCCAAGGGCAGGGGAGTTATGGCTACACCTTC. Translating it yields CASSQGQGSYGYTF.

This chain joins TRBV21-1 and TRBJ1-1. TRBV21-1 is a known pseudogene. This CDR3 is 14 amino acids long. For the CDR3, the DNA is TGTGCCAGCCCGGAGAGGTTTAAGAACACTGAAGCTTTCTTT. Translated, it gives CASPERFKNTEAFF.

V gene TRBV10-3 combines with J gene TRBJ2-3; D is undetermined. V shed 0 bases and J shed 2 bases, with 12 bases lying between them. This CDR3 is built from 16 residues. Germline V gives CDR1 ENHRY, CDR2 SYGVKD. CDR3 residues: CAISESTNRNTDTQYF. Here the CDR3 DNA reads TGTGCCATCAGTGAGTCGACAAATCGTAACACAGATACGCAGTATTTT.

The chain uses TRBV10-3 and TRBJ2-1, with D tentatively TRBD2 (6 bases). V was pared by 4 bases and J by 2 bases, with 9 bases between. Per the germline V gene, CDR1 is ENHRY and CDR2 is SYGVKD. There are 14 residues in the CDR3. The CDR3 protein is CAISVTGAYNEQFF. The CDR3 DNA follows: TGTGCCATCAGTGTGACGGGAGCCTACAATGAGCAGTTCTTC.

The table lists this clone with a count of one. V usage is TRBV4-3 and J usage is TRBJ1-2, with 9 bases identical to TRBD1. CDR1 LGHNA and CDR2 YSLEER come from the germline V gene. V lost 3 bases, J lost 4 bases, and 6 bases stayed unmatched. The CDR3 is 15 residues long. The CDR3 is CASSQRDRASYGYTF. The DNA of the CDR3 is TGCGCCAGCAGCCAGAGGGACAGGGCCTCCTATGGCTACACCTTC.

The CDR3 bases are TGTGCCAGCACCATGGGCCAAAGGAACACTGAAGCTTTCTTT. Its translation: CASTMGQRNTEAFF. The rearrangement uses TRBV6-5 and TRBJ1-1; D remains ambiguous. The CDR3 is 14 residues long. The V end was cut by 7 bases, the J end by 1 base, with 13 bases between. Germline V gene lookup returns CDR1 MNHEY and CDR2 SVGAGI.

V and J are TRBV11-2 and TRBJ1-5; D is possibly TRBD1 (5 bases). Germline CDR1 SGHAT, CDR2 FQNNGV. Trimming took off 2 bases at V and 7 bases at J, with 12 bases between the two ends. The CDR3 covers 14 residues. CDR3 DNA: TGTGCCAGCAGCTTAAAAGGGGAATGGCAGCCCCAGCATTTT. Amino acids: CASSLKGEWQPQHF.

The chain recombines TRBV6-5 with TRBJ1-1; D is perhaps TRBD1 (6 bases). V was shortened by 5 bases and J by 1 base, with 11 bases between the two germline ends. The CDR3 spans 14 residues. Germline CDR1 reads MNHEY; CDR2 reads SVGAGI. CDR3 nucleotides: TGTGCCAGCAGTCCGGACAGAGAGAACACTGAAGCTTTCTTT. Translation gives CASSPDRENTEAFF.

The rearrangement joins TRBV18 to TRBJ1-5, with D maybe TRBD1 (5 bases). This CDR3 comprises 14 residues. From germline, CDR1 is KGHSH and CDR2 LQKENI. V lost 5 bases, J lost 3 bases, and 11 bases lay in between. As DNA, the CDR3 is TGTGCCAGCTCAATCGACAGATTCAATCAGCCCCAGCATTTT. Amino acid sequence: CASSIDRFNQPQHF.

The chain is built from TRBV9 and TRBJ2-3, with D unresolved. Germline CDR1 SGDLS, CDR2 YYNGEE. V dropped 0 bases and J dropped 1 base, with 9 bases sitting between them. This CDR3 has 15 amino acids. CDR3 residues: CASSVAVARTDTQYF. The CDR3 nucleotides read TGTGCCAGCAGCGTAGCCGTGGCTCGCACAGATACGCAGTATTTT.

The CDR3: CASSPGQGIFYEQYF. CDR3 nucleotide sequence: TGTGCCAGCTCACCCGGACAGGGGATTTTCTACGAGCAGTACTTC. This chain uses TRBV18 with TRBJ2-7, with 9 bases fitting TRBD1. The CDR3 length is 15 residues. Per the germline V gene, CDR1 is KGHSH and CDR2 is LQKENI. V trimming: 3 bases; J trimming: 3 bases; junction bases outside the gene matches: 6.

In its sample, this clone was seen once. The V and J genes are TRBV12-3 or TRBV12-4 and TRBJ1-2; 9 bases agree with TRBD1. Losses at the gene ends were 6 bases for V and 4 bases for J; bases not matched to a gene: 3. This CDR3 has 13 residues. DNA for the CDR3: TGTGCCAGCAGAACAGGGGGCAGCTATGGCTACACCTTC. It specifies CASRTGGSYGYTF.